This T cell receptor (beta chain) was identified in a study of blood T cell repertoires in COVID-19. Study-level background: Researchers got acute and convalescent COVID-19 samples from the United States, Italy and Spain.

In the original analysis: For nucleated cells, counts were estimated from reference gene primer amplification. TCRdb keeps only in-frame clones here, not all; method: immunoSEQ multiplex PCR. For V, J and clone size, that table is used; D and trimming come from the DNA. The sample shows 250,000 to 350,000 clones, nearly 90% of them seen only once. CDR1 is SGHVS, CDR2 FNYEAQ, per germline. This CDR3 contains 16 residues. V lost 5 bases and J 4 bases, leaving 20 bases between the germline ends. Clinical histories supplied by participants themselves formed the basis of cohort assignment. Within 2 weeks before study entry, exposed participants met a COVID-19 case.

This chain connects TRBV7-6 to TRBJ1-1, with D perhaps matching TRBD1 (5 bases). This TCR was sampled from a woman between 45 and 65 years old who had been exposed to COVID-19. The sample was PBMCs or T cells enriched from blood (not recorded which). The CDR3 DNA follows: TGTGCCAGCAGCCGGGGGGAGGGGCTGTCGGGCACTGAAGCTTTCTTT. Residues: CASSRGEGLSGTEAFF.